These T cell receptor beta chains were read from a single sample in a study of blood T cell repertoires in COVID-19. Profiling relied on immunoSEQ multiplex PCR, and the TCRdb table lists in-frame clones only, not all of them. Of fewer than 450,000 clones listed, 90% are singletons. Sequenced input: PBMCs or T cells enriched from blood (not recorded which). The source of these receptors is a man younger than 35 who had recovered from COVID-19. Both conserved end residues are part of each CDR3. A D gene is named only where the DNA matches it firmly. Rows give clone size only sometimes, using once, few, many, or a class for an expanded clone.

J	size	V	D	length	CDR3	DNA
TRBJ1-5	.	TRBV2	TRBD1	14	CAIADRGGNQPQHF	TGTGCCATCGCGGACAGGGGCGGCAATCAGCCCCAGCATTTT
TRBJ1-5	.	TRBV5-6	.	13	CASSLRVGGPQHF	TGTGCCAGCAGCTTACGTGTTGGAGGGCCCCAGCATTTT
TRBJ1-2	.	TRBV4-1	.	15	CASSQEPGLNYGYTF	TGCGCCAGCAGCCAAGAGCCGGGTCTGAACTATGGCTACACCTTC
TRBJ2-1	once	TRBV9	TRBD1	15	CASSAGQGSYNEQFF	TGTGCCAGCAGCGCAGGACAGGGATCCTACAATGAGCAGTTCTTC
TRBJ1-1	.	TRBV29-1	.	13	CSVGAPLKAEAFF	TGCAGCGTTGGGGCCCCCCTCAAGGCTGAAGCTTTCTTT
TRBJ2-1	.	TRBV9	.	12	CASSVAGNEQFF	TGTGCCAGCAGCGTCGCAGGCAATGAGCAGTTCTTC
TRBJ1-2	.	TRBV3-1/TRBV3-2	.	15	CASSQDRGDYYGYTF	TGTGCCAGCAGCCAAGATCGGGGTGATTACTATGGCTACACCTTC
TRBJ2-1	few	TRBV30	.	15	CAWSVTGDTYNEQFF	TGTGCCTGGAGTGTAACGGGAGACACCTACAATGAGCAGTTCTTC
TRBJ1-1	.	TRBV7-9	TRBD1	19	CASSPTKGQAITLNTEAFF	TGTGCCAGCAGCCCGACGAAGGGACAGGCTATAACCCTGAACACTGAAGCTTTCTTT
TRBJ1-2	.	TRBV30	TRBD1	13	CAWSPTGDYGYTF	TGTGCCTGGAGCCCGACAGGGGACTATGGCTACACCTTC
TRBJ1-1	once	TRBV19	.	12	CASSPWDKEAFF	TGTGCCAGTAGTCCCTGGGACAAGGAAGCTTTCTTT
TRBJ1-3	.	TRBV10-3	.	13	CAISGLTGNTIYF	TGTGCCATCAGTGGTCTTACTGGAAACACCATATATTTT